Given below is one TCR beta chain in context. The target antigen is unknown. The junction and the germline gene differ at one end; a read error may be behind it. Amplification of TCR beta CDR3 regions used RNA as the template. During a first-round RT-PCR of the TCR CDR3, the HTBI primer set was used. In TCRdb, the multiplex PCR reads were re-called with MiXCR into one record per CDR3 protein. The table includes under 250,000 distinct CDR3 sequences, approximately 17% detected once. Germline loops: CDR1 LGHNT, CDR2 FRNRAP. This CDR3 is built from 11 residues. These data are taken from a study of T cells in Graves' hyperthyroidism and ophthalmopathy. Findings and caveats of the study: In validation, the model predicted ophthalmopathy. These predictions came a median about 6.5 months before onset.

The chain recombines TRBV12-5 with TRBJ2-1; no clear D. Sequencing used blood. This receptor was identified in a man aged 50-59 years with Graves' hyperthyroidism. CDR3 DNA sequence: TGTGCTAGTGGTTTGTACAATGAGCAGTCCTTC. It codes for CASGLYNEQSF.